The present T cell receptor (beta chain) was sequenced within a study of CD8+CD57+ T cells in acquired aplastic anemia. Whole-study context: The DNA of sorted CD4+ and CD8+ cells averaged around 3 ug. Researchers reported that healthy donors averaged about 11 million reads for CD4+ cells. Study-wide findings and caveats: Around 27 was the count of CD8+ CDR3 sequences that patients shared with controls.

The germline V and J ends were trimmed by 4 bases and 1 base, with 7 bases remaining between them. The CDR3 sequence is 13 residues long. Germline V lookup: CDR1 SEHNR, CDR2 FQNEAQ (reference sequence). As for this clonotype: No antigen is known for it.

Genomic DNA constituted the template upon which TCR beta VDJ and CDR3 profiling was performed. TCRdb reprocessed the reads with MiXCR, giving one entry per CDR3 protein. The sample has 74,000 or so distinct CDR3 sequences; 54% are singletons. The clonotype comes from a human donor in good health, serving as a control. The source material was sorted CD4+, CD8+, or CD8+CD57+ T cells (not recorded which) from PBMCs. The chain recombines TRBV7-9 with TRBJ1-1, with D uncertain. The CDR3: CASSSAGNTEAFF. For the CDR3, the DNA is TGTGCCAGCAGCTCGGCAGGGAACACTGAAGCTTTCTTT.